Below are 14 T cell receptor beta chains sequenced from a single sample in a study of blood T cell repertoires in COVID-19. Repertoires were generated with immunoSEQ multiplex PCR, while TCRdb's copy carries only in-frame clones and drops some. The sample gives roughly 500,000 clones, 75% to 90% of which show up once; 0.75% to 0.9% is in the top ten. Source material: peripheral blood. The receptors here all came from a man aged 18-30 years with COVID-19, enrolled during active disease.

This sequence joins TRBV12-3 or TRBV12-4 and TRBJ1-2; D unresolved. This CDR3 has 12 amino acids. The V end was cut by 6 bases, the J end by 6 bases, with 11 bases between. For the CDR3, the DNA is TGTGCCAGCAGCTACACCGGGAATGGCTACACCTTC. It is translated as CASSYTGNGYTF.

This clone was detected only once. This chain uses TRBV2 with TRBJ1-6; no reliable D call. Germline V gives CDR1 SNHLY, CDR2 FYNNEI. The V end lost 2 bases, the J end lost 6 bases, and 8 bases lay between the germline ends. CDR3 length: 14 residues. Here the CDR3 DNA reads TGTGCCAGCAGTGAAATGGCAGTTAATTCACCCCTCCACTTT. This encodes CASSEMAVNSPLHF.

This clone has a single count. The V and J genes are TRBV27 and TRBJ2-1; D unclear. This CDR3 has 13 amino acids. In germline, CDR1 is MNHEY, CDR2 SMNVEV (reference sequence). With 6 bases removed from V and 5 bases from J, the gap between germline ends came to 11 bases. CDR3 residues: CASRSYDNNEQFF. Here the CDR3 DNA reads TGTGCCAGCAGATCCTATGACAACAATGAGCAGTTCTTC.

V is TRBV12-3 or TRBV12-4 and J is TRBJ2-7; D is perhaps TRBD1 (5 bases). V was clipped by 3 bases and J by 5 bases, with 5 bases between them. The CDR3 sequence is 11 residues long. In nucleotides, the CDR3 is TGTGCCAGCAGTTTGGGGCACGAGCAGTACTTC. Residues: CASSLGHEQYF.

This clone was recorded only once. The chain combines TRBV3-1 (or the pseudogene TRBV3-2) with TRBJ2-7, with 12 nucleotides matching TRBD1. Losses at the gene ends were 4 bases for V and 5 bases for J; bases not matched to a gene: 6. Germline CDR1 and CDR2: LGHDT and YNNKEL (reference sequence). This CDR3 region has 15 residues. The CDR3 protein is CASSPSGTGGHEQYF. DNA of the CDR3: TGTGCCAGCAGCCCTTCCGGGACAGGGGGCCACGAGCAGTACTTC.

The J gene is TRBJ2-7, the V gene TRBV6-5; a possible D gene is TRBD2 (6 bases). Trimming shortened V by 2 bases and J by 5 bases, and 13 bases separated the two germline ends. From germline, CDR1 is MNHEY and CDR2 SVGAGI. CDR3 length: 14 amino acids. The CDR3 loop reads CASSYDGSSDEQYF. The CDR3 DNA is TGTGCCAGCAGTTACGACGGGAGTAGTGACGAGCAGTACTTC.

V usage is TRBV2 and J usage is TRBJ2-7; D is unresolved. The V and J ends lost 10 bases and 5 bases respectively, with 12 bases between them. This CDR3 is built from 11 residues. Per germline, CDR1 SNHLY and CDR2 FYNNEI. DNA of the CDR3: TGTGCCACCACGACTGGCAACGAGCAGTACTTC. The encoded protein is CATTTGNEQYF.

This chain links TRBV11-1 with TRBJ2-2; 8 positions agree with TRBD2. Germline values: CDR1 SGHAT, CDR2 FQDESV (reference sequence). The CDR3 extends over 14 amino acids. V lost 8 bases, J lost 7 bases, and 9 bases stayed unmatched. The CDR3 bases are TGTGCCAGCGCTCTGACTAGCGTTAACGGGGAGCTGTTTTTT. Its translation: CASALTSVNGELFF.

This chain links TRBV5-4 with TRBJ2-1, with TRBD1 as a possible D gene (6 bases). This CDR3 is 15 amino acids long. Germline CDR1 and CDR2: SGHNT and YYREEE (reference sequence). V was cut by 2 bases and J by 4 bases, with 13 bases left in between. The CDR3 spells CASSFGDKVYNEQFF. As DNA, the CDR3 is TGTGCCAGCAGCTTCGGGGACAAGGTTTACAATGAGCAGTTCTTC.

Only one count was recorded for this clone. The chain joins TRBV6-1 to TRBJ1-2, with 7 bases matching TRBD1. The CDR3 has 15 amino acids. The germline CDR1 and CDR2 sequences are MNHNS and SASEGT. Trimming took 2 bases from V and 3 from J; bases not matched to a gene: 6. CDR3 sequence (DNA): TGTGCCAGCAGTGAAAACGGACAGGTTCACTATGGCTACACCTTC. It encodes CASSENGQVHYGYTF.

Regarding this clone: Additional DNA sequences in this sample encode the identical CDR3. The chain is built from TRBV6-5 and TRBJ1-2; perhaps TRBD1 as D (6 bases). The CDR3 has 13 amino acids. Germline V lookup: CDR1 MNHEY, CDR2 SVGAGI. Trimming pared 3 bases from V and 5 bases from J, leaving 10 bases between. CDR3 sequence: CASSYSGVYGYTF. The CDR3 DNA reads TGTGCCAGCAGTTATTCAGGGGTATATGGCTACACCTTC.

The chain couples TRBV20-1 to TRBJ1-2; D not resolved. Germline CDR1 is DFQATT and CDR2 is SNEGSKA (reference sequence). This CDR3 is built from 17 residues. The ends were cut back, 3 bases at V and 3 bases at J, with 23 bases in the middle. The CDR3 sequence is CSASAGGSGFEYYGYTF. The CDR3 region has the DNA TGCAGTGCTAGTGCCGGTGGCAGCGGGTTTGAGTACTATGGCTACACCTTC.

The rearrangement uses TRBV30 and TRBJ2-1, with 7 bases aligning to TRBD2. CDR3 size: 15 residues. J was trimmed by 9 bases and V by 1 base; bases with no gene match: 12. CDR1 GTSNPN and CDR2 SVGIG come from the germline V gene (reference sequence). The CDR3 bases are TGTGCCTGGAGTGGGGGACTATCCCAGAAGGGTGAGCAGTTCTTC. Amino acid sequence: CAWSGGLSQKGEQFF. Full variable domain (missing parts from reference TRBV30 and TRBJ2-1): SQTIHQWPATLVQPVGSPLSLECTVEGTSNPNLYWYRQAAGRGLQLLFYSVGIGQISSEVPQNLSASRPQDRQFILSSKKLLLSDSGFYLCAWSGGLSQKGEQFFGPGTRLTVL.

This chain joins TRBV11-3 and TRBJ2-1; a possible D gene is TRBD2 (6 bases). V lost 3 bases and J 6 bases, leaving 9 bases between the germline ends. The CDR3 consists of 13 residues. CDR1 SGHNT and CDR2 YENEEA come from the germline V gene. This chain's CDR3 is CASSFRGTNEQFF. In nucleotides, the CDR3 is TGTGCCAGCAGCTTCCGGGGGACCAATGAGCAGTTCTTC.